Below, 18 T cell receptor beta chains from the same sample are listed, as sequenced in a study of regulatory T cells in long-lasting Graves disease. Relying on iRepertoire HTBI primers and Arm-PCR of CDR3 regions, the team built TCR beta libraries. TCRdb reprocessed the multiplex PCR reads via MiXCR and lists one record per CDR3 protein. Altogether approximately 470,000 distinct CDR3 sequences are present, 15% to 20% being singletons, with the ten largest covering 9.5% to 15%. Documented time point: newly diagnosed GD, antithyroid drugs for less than 3 months. Researchers made the TCR library from RNA that was extracted from PBMCs. These data also formed part of another study, on T cells in Graves' hyperthyroidism and ophthalmopathy.

Sequencing used peripheral blood mononuclear cells (PBMCs), obtained at new diagnosis, from a patient treated with antithyroid drugs. These receptors were taken from a man between 40 and 49 years old with Graves disease.

This clonotype has ten or more counts. The chain couples TRBV28 to TRBJ1-5; TRBD1 agrees at 9 bases. The germline V gene has CDR1 MDHEN and CDR2 SYDVKM. The CDR3 totals 14 residues. The V gene end was trimmed by 7 bases and the J gene end by 7 bases; junction bases not matched to a gene: 8. The CDR3 reads CASITTGGGQPQHF. The CDR3 nucleotides are TGTGCCAGCATCACCACAGGGGGCGGACAGCCCCAGCATTTT.

This clonotype was seen ten or more times. The V call is TRBV20-1, the J call TRBJ2-7; 9 bases are a match to TRBD2. With 7 bases clipped from V and 4 bases from J, the junction kept 17 bases outside the gene matches. Germline V gene sequence: CDR1 DFQATT, CDR2 SNEGSKA (reference sequence). The CDR3 length is 16 residues. The CDR3 is CSVQSPLDSGGYEQYF. The CDR3 region has the DNA TGCAGTGTCCAGTCTCCCTTAGATAGCGGGGGTTACGAGCAGTACTTC.

The rearrangement uses TRBV15 and TRBJ2-5; D remains ambiguous. V was trimmed by 1 base and J by 5 bases, leaving 8 bases between them. The CDR3 runs 13 residues. From germline, CDR1 is LNHNV and CDR2 YYDKDF (reference sequence). CDR3 sequence (DNA): TGTGCCACCAGCAGAGTACAGTCCGAGACCCAGTACTTC. It specifies CATSRVQSETQYF.

This clonotype was counted many times. The chain employs TRBV27 and TRBJ2-7; no clear D. Trimming removed 2 bases from V and 9 bases from J, with 17 bases in between. The germline gives CDR1 MNHEY, CDR2 SMNVEV (reference sequence). The length of the CDR3 is 14 residues. The CDR3 coding sequence is TGTGCCAGCAGTTTACGACTTCCCTTCACGGTGCAGTACTTC. It yields the protein CASSLRLPFTVQYF.

The rearrangement uses TRBV28 and TRBJ1-2; 12 bases are shared with TRBD1. Germline V gene data show CDR1 as MDHEN and CDR2 as SYDVKM. With 6 bases clipped from V and 4 bases from J, the junction kept 3 bases outside the gene matches. The CDR3 has 14 amino acids. CDR3 in DNA: TGTGCCAGCAGCGGGACAGGGGGCACCTATGGCTACACCTTC. Amino acid sequence: CASSGTGGTYGYTF.

This clonotype was recorded many times. This chain uses TRBV15 with TRBJ2-3, with TRBD2 identical over 14 bases. V lost 5 bases to trimming and J lost 0 bases; unmatched junction nucleotides: 7. The CDR3 contains 18 residues. CDR1 is LNHNV and CDR2 is YYDKDF in the germline V gene (reference sequence). CDR3 protein: CATSRGLAGGLSTDTQYF. The CDR3 DNA is TGTGCCACCAGCCGAGGACTAGCGGGAGGCCTGAGCACAGATACGCAGTATTTT.

This clonotype was recorded many times. The V gene is TRBV20-1, the J gene TRBJ2-5; 10 bases are a match to TRBD2. Germline V lookup: CDR1 DFQATT, CDR2 SNEGSKA (reference sequence). The CDR3 is made up of 16 amino acids. V lost 0 bases and J lost 2; bases outside the gene matches: 6. The CDR3 protein is CSARDQGLAVQETQYF. CDR3 nucleotides: TGCAGTGCTAGAGACCAAGGACTAGCGGTACAAGAGACCCAGTACTTC.

Ten or more counts support this clonotype. V and J are TRBV20-1 and TRBJ1-1, with D unclear. V was trimmed by 4 bases and J by 0 bases, leaving 12 bases between them. The CDR3 runs to 14 residues. The germline V gene encodes CDR1 DFQATT and CDR2 SNEGSKA (reference sequence). This CDR3 reads CSAIREGMNTEAFF. The CDR3 DNA reads as TGCAGTGCTATAAGAGAGGGTATGAACACTGAAGCTTTCTTT.

This rearrangement joins TRBV19 to TRBJ2-1, with 11 bases matching TRBD2. The CDR3 extends over 15 amino acids. Per the germline V gene, CDR1 is LNHDA and CDR2 is SQIVND (reference sequence). Losses at the gene ends were 5 bases for V and 10 bases for J; bases not matched to a gene: 10. In DNA form, the CDR3 reads TGTGCCAGTAGTGAGACTAGCGGGATAGGGGAGGAGCAGTTCTTC. This translates into CASSETSGIGEEQFF.

The rearrangement uses TRBV6-2 or TRBV6-3 and TRBJ2-3; the D gene could be TRBD1 or TRBD2 (5 bases each). CDR3 length: 14 amino acids. The ends were cut back, 8 bases at V and 1 base at J, with 13 bases in the middle. Germline lookup yields CDR1 MNHEY and CDR2 SVGEGT. The CDR3 is CASVRERGTDTQYF. The CDR3 DNA follows: TGTGCCAGCGTCAGGGAGCGCGGCACAGATACGCAGTATTTT.

This clonotype has a handful of counts. The chain carries TRBV28 and TRBJ2-7, with D unclear. In germline, CDR1 is MDHEN, CDR2 SYDVKM. The CDR3 has 14 residues. V lost 6 bases to trimming and J lost 7 bases, with 19 bases between them. As DNA, the CDR3 is TGTGCCAGCAGGACTGGGCAGGCTAGGCGGGAGCAGTACTTC. It yields the protein CASRTGQARREQYF.

For this clonotype: This could be a read error, since a much larger clone is one nucleotide away. This chain uses TRBV11-2 with TRBJ2-1, with D possibly matching TRBD1 (5 bases). The germline gives CDR1 SGHAT, CDR2 FQNNGV. This CDR3 has 16 amino acids. The chain's CDR3 is CASSSYSGIRYSEQFF. In DNA form, the CDR3 reads TGTGCCAGCAGCTCCTATTCAGGGATCCGCTACAGTGAGCAGTTCTTC.

There are many counts of this clonotype. This chain connects TRBV5-1 to TRBJ2-2; D possibly corresponds to TRBD1 (6 bases). The CDR3 totals 16 residues. The V end lost 4 bases, the J end lost 1 base, and 14 bases lay between the germline ends. Per the germline V gene, CDR1 is SGHRS and CDR2 is YFSETQ. This CDR3 reads CASSVRQAQNTGELFF. CDR3 nucleotides: TGCGCCAGCAGCGTAAGACAGGCCCAGAACACCGGGGAGCTGTTTTTT.

The table lists this clonotype with many counts. The J gene is TRBJ2-3, the V gene TRBV5-6; 13 nucleotides match TRBD2. The CDR3 spans 16 residues. Germline CDR1 and CDR2: SGHDT and YYEEEE. Germline trimming cut 7 bases from V and 2 bases from J; bases unmatched to any gene: 7. CDR3 DNA sequence: TGTGCCAGCGCTTTGGGACTAGCGGGAACCACAGATACGCAGTATTTT. Translation: CASALGLAGTTDTQYF.

This clonotype showed up many times. The rearrangement uses TRBV6-2 or TRBV6-3 and TRBJ2-7; no firm D call. Trimming cost V 7 bases and J 3 bases, with 10 bases left between them. The CDR3 has 12 residues. CDR1 and CDR2 (germline): MNHEY, SVGEGT. The CDR3 sequence: CASKINGYEQYF. The CDR3 coding sequence is TGTGCCAGCAAGATTAACGGCTACGAGCAGTACTTC.

This CDR3 is CSARPPGLAGGVMKQFF. DNA for the CDR3: TGCAGTGCTAGACCGCCGGGACTAGCGGGAGGTGTAATGAAGCAGTTCTTC. The genes are TRBV20-1 and TRBJ2-1, with 15 bases identical to TRBD2. The CDR3 covers 17 residues. J lost 11 bases, V lost 2 bases, and 13 bases had no gene match. Germline values: CDR1 DFQATT, CDR2 SNEGSKA (reference sequence).

This clonotype was counted ten times or more. The rearrangement links TRBV28 to TRBJ2-7, with D possibly being TRBD1 or TRBD2 (5 bases each). The CDR3 spans 15 residues. CDR1 is MDHEN, CDR2 SYDVKM, per germline. V shed 2 bases and J shed 4 bases, with 15 bases lying between them. This CDR3 reads CASSLDFRDRYEQYF. CDR3 DNA: TGTGCCAGCAGTTTAGATTTCCGGGACCGATACGAGCAGTACTTC.

The V call is TRBV12-3 or TRBV12-4, the J call TRBJ1-1; maybe TRBD1 (6 bases). V was cut by 1 base and J by 5 bases, with 14 bases left in between. This CDR3 contains 15 residues. CDR3 nucleotide sequence: TGTGCCAGCAGTTTAGTAGGACAGCGAAGGACTGAAGCTTTCTTT. Translation gives CASSLVGQRRTEAFF.